This TCR beta chain comes out of a study of response to subunit inactivated influenza vaccine. TCRdb re-called the RT-PCR reads with MiXCR, one entry per CDR3 protein. The repertoire includes 490,000 or so distinct CDR3 sequences, roughly 8.2% of them detected once, and 13% sits in the top ten. Germline V gene lookup returns CDR1 DFQATT and CDR2 SNEGSKA (reference sequence). The CDR3 runs 10 residues. V dropped 5 bases and J dropped 8 bases, with 9 bases sitting between them. This clonotype has a count of ten or more. The TCR was taken from a man in his fifties or sixties who received an inactivated influenza vaccine. This material consisted of PBMCs from blood, taken around 25 months after vaccination. This chain joins TRBV20-1 and TRBJ1-2; unclear D gene. The DNA of the CDR3 is TGCAGTGCTGCGGGGTGGGGCTACACCTTC. Translating gives CSAAGWGYTF.